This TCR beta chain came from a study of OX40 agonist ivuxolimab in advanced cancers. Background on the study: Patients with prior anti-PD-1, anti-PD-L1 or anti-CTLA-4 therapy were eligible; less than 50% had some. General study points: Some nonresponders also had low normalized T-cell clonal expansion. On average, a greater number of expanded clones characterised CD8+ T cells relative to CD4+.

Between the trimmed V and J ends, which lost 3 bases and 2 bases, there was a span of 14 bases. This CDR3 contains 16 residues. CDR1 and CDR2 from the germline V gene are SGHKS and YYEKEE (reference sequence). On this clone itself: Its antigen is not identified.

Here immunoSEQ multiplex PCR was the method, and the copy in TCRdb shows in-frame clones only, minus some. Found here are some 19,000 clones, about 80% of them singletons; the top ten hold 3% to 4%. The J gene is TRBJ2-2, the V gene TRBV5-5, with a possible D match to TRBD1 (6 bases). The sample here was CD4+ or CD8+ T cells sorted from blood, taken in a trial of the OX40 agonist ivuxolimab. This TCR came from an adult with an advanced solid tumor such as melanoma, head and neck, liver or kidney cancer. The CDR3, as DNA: TGTGCCAGCAGCTATAGTGGGGGCAGTAACACCGGGGAGCTGTTTTTT. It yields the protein CASSYSGGSNTGELFF.